One and the same sample provided the 5 T cell receptor beta chains below, sequenced in a study of technical replicates of blood from several donors. The table came from immunoSEQ multiplex PCR; TCRdb's copy has only in-frame clones and leaves some out. The profile covers under 95,000 clones, with approximately 94% appearing a single time and 0.2% to 0.3% taken by the ten largest. Sequencing was done on a sample of T cells isolated from PBMCs. Source of these receptors: a human donor in good health.

The chain combines TRBV7-6 with TRBJ1-5, with 7 bases lining up with TRBD1. V gave up 6 bases and J gave up 5 bases; unmatched junction bases: 4. This CDR3 has 13 residues. Germline loops: CDR1 SGHVS, CDR2 FNYEAQ. The CDR3, as DNA: TGTGCCAGCAGTACAGGGGCGCATCAGCCCCAGCATTTT. It specifies CASSTGAHQPQHF.

This sequence joins TRBV5-4 and TRBJ1-2, with D uncertain. The CDR3 is 13 residues long. Germline V gene data show CDR1 as SGHNT and CDR2 as YYREEE (reference sequence). V gave up 2 bases and J gave up 6 bases, with 11 bases separating them. DNA of the CDR3: TGTGCCAGCAGCTTTATAACAGACCATGGCTACACCTTC. Translating gives CASSFITDHGYTF.

The chain carries TRBV5-4 and TRBJ2-5; TRBD2 matches at 10 bases. V shed 0 bases, J shed 4 bases, and the junction held 12 bases outside the gene matches. This CDR3 comprises 18 residues. Germline CDR1 reads SGHNT; CDR2 reads YYREEE (reference sequence). CDR3 coding DNA: TGTGCCAGCAGCTTGGGTTCCCTAGCGGGAGTCATGCGAGAGACCCAGTACTTC. Its translation: CASSLGSLAGVMRETQYF.

CDR3: CASSMLQGLKVTEAFF. In DNA form, the CDR3 reads TGTGCCAGCAGCATGCTCCAGGGGTTGAAGGTCACTGAAGCTTTCTTT. The genes are TRBV12-1 and TRBJ1-1; TRBD1 is the table's D call and was not checked against the DNA. TRBV12-1 is a pseudogene segment. This CDR3 contains 16 residues.

The chain uses TRBV5-4 and TRBJ2-1; D unresolved. The CDR3 sequence is 16 residues long. The V and J ends lost 1 base and 0 bases respectively, with 11 bases between them. The germline V gene encodes CDR1 SGHNT and CDR2 YYREEE (reference sequence). CDR3 sequence: CASSLSPGSSYNEQFF. CDR3 in DNA: TGTGCCAGCAGCTTGTCTCCTGGCAGCTCCTACAATGAGCAGTTCTTC. Filled out from reference TRBV5-4 and TRBJ2-1, the complete variable domain reads ETGVTQSPTHLIKTRGQQVTLRCSSQSGHNTVSWYQQALGQGPQFIFQYYREEENGRGNFPPRFSGLQFPNYSSELNVNALELDDSALYLCASSLSPGSSYNEQFFGPGTRLTVL.